The source of this T cell receptor (beta chain) is a study of OX40 agonist ivuxolimab in advanced cancers. Turning to the study itself: Patients treated during dose escalation were battling hepatocellular carcinoma, melanoma, renal cell or head and neck cancer. Anti-PD-1, anti-PD-L1 or anti-CTLA-4 therapy given earlier was allowed, and approximately 43% had some. Partial response was recorded in three patients: one hepatocellular carcinoma and two cutaneous melanoma cases.

The germline gives CDR1 GTSNPN, CDR2 SVGIG (reference sequence). The CDR3 covers 11 residues. V was trimmed by 7 bases and J by 10 bases, leaving 16 bases between them. Baseline, cycle 4 day 1, and cycle 7 day 1 were the blood sampling points. TCRdb keeps only in-frame clones here, not all; method: immunoSEQ multiplex PCR. The sample has roughly 87,000 clones, roughly nine tenths seen once. This TCR derives from an adult with an advanced solid tumor such as melanoma, head and neck, liver or kidney cancer. V usage is TRBV30 and J usage is TRBJ1-1; TRBD1 might be the D (5 bases). The material was CD4+ or CD8+ T cells sorted from blood, obtained in a trial of the OX40 agonist ivuxolimab. The CDR3 is CALQTVITAFF. The DNA for the CDR3 is TGTGCCTTGCAGACAGTTATAACAGCTTTCTTT.